This TCR beta chain was sequenced in a study of breast tumors, draining lymph nodes, adjacent tissues. Points from the study as a whole: Tumors had less TCR diversity than lymph nodes, more than nontumor tissue. The data were judged consistent with most tumor T cells coming from lymph node and expanding in tumor. Tumor T cell lymph node origin was a supported hypothesis, not proven. Compared with basal-like, luminal-like tumors shared significantly more repertoire with nontumor tissue.

Via MiXCR, TCRdb re-called the multiplex PCR reads, giving one row per CDR3 protein. The repertoire consists of 150,000 to 200,000 distinct CDR3 sequences, with about 34% occurring once and the leading ten covering 3% to 4%. Turning to this clonotype: Its target is not known.

Axillary draining lymph nodes of breast cancer patients supplied the node samples. CDR1 and CDR2 (germline): SGHTA, FQGNSA. The CDR3 has 14 amino acids. Trimming removed 5 bases from V and 4 bases from J; junction bases left unmatched: 5. Sequenced material: axillary lymph node tissue. This TCR came from a female donor with breast cancer. Some clones in this sample may be carry-over from other donors' samples. This chain links TRBV7-2 with TRBJ2-7; TRBD2 matches at 10 bases. As DNA, the CDR3 is TGTGCCAGCAGCCAGAGCGGGAGGGTTTACGAGCAGTACTTC. Protein sequence: CASSQSGRVYEQYF.